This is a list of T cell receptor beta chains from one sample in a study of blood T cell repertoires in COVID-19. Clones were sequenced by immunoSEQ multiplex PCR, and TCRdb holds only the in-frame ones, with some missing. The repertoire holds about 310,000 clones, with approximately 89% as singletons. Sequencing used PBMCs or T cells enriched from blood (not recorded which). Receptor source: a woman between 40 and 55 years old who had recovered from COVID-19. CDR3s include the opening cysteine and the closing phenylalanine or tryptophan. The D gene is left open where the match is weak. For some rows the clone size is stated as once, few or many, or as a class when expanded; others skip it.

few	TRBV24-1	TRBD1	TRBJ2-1	CATSGQGATNEQFF	TGTGCCACCAGTGGGCAGGGGGCAACGAATGAGCAGTTCTTC
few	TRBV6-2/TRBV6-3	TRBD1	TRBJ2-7	CASSSPDRSEQYF	TGTGCCAGCAGCTCCCCGGACAGGTCCGAGCAGTACTTC
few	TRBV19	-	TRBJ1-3	CASERNTIYF	TGTGCCAGCGAGAGAAACACCATATATTTT
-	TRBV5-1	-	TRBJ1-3	CASSLDLSSGNTIYF	TGCGCCAGCAGCTTGGATCTGAGCTCTGGAAACACCATATATTTT
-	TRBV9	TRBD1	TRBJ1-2	CASTLSDRVGYTF	TGTGCCAGCACCCTATCTGACAGGGTCGGCTACACCTTC
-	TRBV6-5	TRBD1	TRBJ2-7	CASSYSYRGPSEQYF	TGTGCCAGCAGTTACTCGTACAGGGGTCCCTCCGAGCAGTACTTC
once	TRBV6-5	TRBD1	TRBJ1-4	CASENSGTADEKLFF	TGTGCCAGCGAAAACTCCGGGACAGCGGATGAAAAACTGTTTTTT
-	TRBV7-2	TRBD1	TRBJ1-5	CASSPDRVMSNQPQHF	TGTGCCAGCAGCCCCGACAGGGTGATGAGCAATCAGCCCCAGCATTTT
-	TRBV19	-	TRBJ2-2	CASSISDRGNTGELFF	TGTGCCAGTAGTATATCGGACAGAGGGAACACCGGGGAGCTGTTTTTT
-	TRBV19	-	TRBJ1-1	CASSIFGGGFSEAFF	TGTGCCAGTAGTATATTTGGGGGCGGGTTTTCTGAAGCTTTCTTT
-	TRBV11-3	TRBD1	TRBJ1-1	CASSLGTGRVYNEAFF	TGTGCCAGCAGCTTGGGGACAGGGAGGGTTTATAATGAAGCTTTCTTT
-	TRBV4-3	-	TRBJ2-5	CASSQESQGIETQYF	TGCGCCAGCAGCCAAGAAAGTCAGGGCATCGAGACCCAGTACTTC
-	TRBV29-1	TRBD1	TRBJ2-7	CSVEEGTGGSDSEQYF	TGCAGCGTTGAAGAAGGGACAGGGGGAAGTGATTCCGAGCAGTACTTC
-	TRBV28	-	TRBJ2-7	CASSLPGTDSMGSYEQYF	TGTGCCAGCAGTTTGCCCGGGACTGACTCTATGGGGTCGTACGAGCAGTACTTC
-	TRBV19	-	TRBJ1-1	CASITGLGTEAFF	TGTGCCAGTATTACAGGGTTAGGCACTGAAGCTTTCTTT
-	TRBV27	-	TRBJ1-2	CASSTGRAGYTF	TGTGCCAGCTCCACGGGCAGGGCTGGCTACACCTTC